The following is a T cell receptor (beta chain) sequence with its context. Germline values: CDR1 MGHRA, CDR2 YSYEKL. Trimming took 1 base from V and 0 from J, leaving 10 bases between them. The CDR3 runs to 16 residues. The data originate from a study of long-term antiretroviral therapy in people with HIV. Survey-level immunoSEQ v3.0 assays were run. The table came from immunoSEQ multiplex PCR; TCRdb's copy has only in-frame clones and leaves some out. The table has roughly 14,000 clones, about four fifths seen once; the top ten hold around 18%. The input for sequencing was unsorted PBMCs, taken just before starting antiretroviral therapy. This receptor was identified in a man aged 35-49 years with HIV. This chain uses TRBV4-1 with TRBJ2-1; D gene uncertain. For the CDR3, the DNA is TGCGCCAGCAGCCAAGCGCCACCCGGCTCCTACAATGAGCAGTTCTTC. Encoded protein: CASSQAPPGSYNEQFF.